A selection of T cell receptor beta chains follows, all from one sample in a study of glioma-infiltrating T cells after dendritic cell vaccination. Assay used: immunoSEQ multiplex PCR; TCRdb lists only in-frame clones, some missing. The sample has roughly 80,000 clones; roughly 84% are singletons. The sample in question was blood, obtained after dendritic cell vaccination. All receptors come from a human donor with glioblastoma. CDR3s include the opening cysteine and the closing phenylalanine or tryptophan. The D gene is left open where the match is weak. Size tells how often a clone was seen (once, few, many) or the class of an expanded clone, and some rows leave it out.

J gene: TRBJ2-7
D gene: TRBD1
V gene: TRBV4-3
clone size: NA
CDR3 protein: CASSPGQEGYEQYF
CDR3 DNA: TGCGCCAGCAGCCCGGGACAGGAGGGCTACGAGCAGTACTTC

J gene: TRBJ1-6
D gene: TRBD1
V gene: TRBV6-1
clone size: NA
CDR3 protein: CASTNGQGLNSPLHF
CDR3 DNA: TGTGCCAGCACAAACGGACAGGGTTTGAATTCACCCCTCCACTTT

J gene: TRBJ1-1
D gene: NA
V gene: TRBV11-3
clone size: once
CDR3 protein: CASSSGGRDTEAFF
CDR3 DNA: TGTGCCAGCAGCTCGGGGGGCCGGGACACTGAAGCTTTCTTT

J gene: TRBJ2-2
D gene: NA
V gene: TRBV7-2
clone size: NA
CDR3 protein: CASSLLSGRNTGELFF
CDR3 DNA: TGTGCCAGCAGCTTATTGAGTGGGAGGAACACCGGGGAGCTGTTTTTT

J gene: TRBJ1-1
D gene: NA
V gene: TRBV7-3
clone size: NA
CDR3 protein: CASSPQGTGTEAFF
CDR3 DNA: TGTGCCAGCAGCCCCCAGGGGACGGGCACTGAAGCTTTCTTT

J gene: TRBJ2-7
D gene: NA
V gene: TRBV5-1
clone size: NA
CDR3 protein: CASTSTGTRYEQYF
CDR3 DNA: TGCGCCAGCACCTCGACCGGGACTCGCTACGAGCAGTACTTC

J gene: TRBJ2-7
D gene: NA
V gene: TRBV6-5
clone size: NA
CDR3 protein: CASSSQIYEQYF
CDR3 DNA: TGTGCCAGCAGTTCTCAGATTTACGAGCAGTACTTC

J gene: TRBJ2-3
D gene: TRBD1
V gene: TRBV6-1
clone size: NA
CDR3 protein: CASSGDRGDTQYF
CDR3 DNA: TGTGCCAGCAGTGGCGACAGGGGTGATACGCAGTATTTT

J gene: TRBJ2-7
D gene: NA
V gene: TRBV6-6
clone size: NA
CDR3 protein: CASSYTGDSEQYF
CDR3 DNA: TGTGCCAGCAGTTACACTGGGGACTCCGAGCAGTACTTC

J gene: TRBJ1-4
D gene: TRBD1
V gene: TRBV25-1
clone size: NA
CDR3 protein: CASSEEGRGVFEKLFF
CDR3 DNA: TGTGCCAGCAGTGAAGAAGGCAGGGGGGTCTTCGAAAAACTGTTTTTT

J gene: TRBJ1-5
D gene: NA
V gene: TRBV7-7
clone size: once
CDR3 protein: CASSPPPGNRNQPQHF
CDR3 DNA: TGTGCTAGCAGTCCCCCCCCGGGAAATAGGAATCAGCCCCAGCATTTT

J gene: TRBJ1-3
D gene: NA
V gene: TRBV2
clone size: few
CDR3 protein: CASSRTVFSGNTIYF
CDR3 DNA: TGTGCCAGCAGTAGGACAGTTTTCTCTGGAAACACCATATATTTT

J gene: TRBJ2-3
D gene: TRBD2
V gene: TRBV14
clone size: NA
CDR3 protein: CASSQGRIAGVTDTQYF
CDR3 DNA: TGTGCCAGCAGCCAAGGTCGAATAGCGGGGGTAACAGATACGCAGTATTTT

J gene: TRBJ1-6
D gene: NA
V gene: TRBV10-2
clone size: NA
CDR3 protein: CASSEVGQGRYSYNSPLHF
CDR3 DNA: TGCGCCAGCAGTGAGGTCGGGCAGGGGCGATATTCCTATAATTCACCCCTCCACTTT

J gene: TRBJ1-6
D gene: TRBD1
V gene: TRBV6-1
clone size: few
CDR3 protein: CASIIDRGLSPLHF
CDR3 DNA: TGTGCCAGCATCATTGACAGGGGGCTCTCACCCCTCCACTTT

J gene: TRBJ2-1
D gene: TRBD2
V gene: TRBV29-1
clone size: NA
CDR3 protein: CSYRTSGLYNEQFF
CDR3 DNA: TGCAGCTACCGGACTAGCGGGCTCTACAATGAGCAGTTCTTC

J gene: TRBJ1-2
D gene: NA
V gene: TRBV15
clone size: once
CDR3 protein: CATSRDFRANYGYTF
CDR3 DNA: TGTGCCACCAGCAGAGATTTCAGGGCGAACTATGGCTACACCTTC

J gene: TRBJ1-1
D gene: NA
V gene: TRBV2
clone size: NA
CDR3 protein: CASRSQGSGTEAFF
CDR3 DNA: TGTGCCAGCAGATCCCAGGGGTCCGGCACTGAAGCTTTCTTT

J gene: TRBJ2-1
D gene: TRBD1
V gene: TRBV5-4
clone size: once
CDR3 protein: CASSLDVTGINEQFF
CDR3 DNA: TGTGCCAGCAGCTTGGATGTGACAGGGATCAATGAGCAGTTCTTC

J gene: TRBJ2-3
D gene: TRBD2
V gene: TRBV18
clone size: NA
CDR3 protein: CASSSSGTSGFVDTQYF
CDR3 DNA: TGTGCCAGCTCATCTTCCGGGACTAGCGGTTTCGTTGATACGCAGTATTTT

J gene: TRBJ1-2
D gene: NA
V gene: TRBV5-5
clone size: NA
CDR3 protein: CASSLGAEGVGGYTF
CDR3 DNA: TGTGCCAGCAGCTTGGGAGCCGAGGGGGTGGGGGGCTACACCTTC

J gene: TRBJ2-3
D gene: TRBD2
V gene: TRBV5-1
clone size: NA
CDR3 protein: CASRARTSGASTDTQYF
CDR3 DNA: TGCGCCAGCCGAGCCCGGACTAGCGGGGCAAGCACAGATACGCAGTATTTT

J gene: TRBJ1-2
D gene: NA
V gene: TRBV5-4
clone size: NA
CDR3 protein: CAGGALGYGYTF
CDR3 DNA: TGTGCCGGGGGGGCGCTCGGCTATGGCTACACCTTC

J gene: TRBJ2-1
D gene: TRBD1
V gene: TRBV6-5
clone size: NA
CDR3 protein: CASSPSGTGGDEQFF
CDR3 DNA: TGTGCCAGCAGTCCCTCCGGGACAGGGGGCGATGAGCAGTTCTTC

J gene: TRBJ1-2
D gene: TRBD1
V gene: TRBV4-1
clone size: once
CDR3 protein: CASSQAPTGDYGYTF
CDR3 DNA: TGCGCCAGCAGCCAGGCCCCGACAGGGGACTATGGCTACACCTTC

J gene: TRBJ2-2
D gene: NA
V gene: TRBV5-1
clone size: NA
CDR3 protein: CASSLTAGNTGELFF
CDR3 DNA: TGCGCCAGCAGCTTGACGGCAGGGAACACCGGGGAGCTGTTTTTT

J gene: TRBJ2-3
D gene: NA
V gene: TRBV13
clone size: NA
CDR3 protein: CASSLLSTDTQYF
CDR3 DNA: TGTGCCAGCAGTCTCCTGAGCACAGATACGCAGTATTTT

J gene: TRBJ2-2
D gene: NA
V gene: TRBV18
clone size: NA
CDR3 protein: CASSPTGSTGELFF
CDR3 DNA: TGTGCCAGCTCACCCACAGGGAGCACCGGGGAGCTGTTTTTT

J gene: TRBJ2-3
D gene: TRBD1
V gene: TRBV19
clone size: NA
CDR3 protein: CASSIPGQKKTDTQYF
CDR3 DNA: TGTGCCAGTAGTATTCCGGGACAGAAGAAAACAGATACGCAGTATTTT

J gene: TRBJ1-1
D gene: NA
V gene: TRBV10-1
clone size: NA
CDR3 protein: CASAIKQGRNTEAFF
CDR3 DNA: TGCGCCAGCGCAATTAAACAGGGCCGGAACACTGAAGCTTTCTTT

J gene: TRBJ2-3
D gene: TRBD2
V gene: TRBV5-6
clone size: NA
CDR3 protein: CASSPGLVGTDTQYF
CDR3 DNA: TGTGCCAGCAGCCCAGGACTAGTCGGCACAGATACGCAGTATTTT

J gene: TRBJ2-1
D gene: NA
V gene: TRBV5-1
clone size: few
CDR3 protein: CASSLGGNSYNEQFF
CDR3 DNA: TGCGCCAGCAGCTTGGGAGGGAACTCCTACAATGAGCAGTTCTTC

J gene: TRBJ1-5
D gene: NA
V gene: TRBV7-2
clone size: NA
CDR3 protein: CASSPRDKPQHF
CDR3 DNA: TGTGCCAGCAGCCCCAGGGATAAGCCCCAGCATTTT

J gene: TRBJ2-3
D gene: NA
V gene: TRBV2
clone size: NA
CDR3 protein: CASSEPGSDTQYF
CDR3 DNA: TGTGCCAGCAGTGAACCCGGGTCAGATACGCAGTATTTT

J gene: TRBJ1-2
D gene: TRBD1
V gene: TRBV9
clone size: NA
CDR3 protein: CASTLTGQGYGYTF
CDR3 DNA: TGTGCCAGCACCCTCACCGGACAGGGCTATGGCTACACCTTC

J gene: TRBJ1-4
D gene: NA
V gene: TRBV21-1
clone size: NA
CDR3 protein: CASSKGLTRSGGEKLFF
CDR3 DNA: TGTGCCAGCAGCAAAGGATTAACTAGATCGGGAGGGGAAAAACTGTTTTTT

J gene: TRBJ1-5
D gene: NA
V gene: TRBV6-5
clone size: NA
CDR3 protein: CASSLREGDQPQHF
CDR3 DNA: TGTGCCAGCAGTCTCAGGGAGGGGGATCAGCCCCAGCATTTT

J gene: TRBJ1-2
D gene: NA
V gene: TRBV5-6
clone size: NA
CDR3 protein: CASSLAGDGYTF
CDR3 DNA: TGTGCCAGCAGCTTGGCAGGGGATGGCTACACCTTC

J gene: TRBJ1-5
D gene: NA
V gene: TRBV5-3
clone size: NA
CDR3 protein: CARRRAGGNQPQHF
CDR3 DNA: TGTGCCAGAAGGAGGGCAGGTGGAAATCAGCCCCAGCATTTT

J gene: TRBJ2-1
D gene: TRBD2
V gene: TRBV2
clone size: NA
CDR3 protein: CASIGLAGENEQFF
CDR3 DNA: TGTGCCAGCATCGGGCTAGCGGGGGAGAATGAGCAGTTCTTC

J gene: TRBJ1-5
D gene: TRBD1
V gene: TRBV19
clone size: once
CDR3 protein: CASSPRQGTGQPQHF
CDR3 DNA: TGTGCCAGTAGTCCCCGACAGGGAACTGGTCAGCCCCAGCATTTT

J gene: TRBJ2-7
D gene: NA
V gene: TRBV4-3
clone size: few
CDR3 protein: CASSHRHRATYEQYF
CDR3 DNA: TGCGCCAGCAGCCACAGACACCGTGCCACCTACGAGCAGTACTTC

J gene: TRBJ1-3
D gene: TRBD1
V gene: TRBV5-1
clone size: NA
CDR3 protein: CASSWTGLPSGNTIYF
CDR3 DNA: TGCGCCAGCAGCTGGACAGGGCTCCCCTCTGGAAACACCATATATTTT

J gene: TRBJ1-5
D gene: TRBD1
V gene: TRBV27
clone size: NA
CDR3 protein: CASSPQGALSNQPQHF
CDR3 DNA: TGTGCCAGCAGTCCTCAGGGGGCACTTAGCAATCAGCCCCAGCATTTT

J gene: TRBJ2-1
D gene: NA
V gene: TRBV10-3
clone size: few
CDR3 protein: CAISGLYNEQFF
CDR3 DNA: TGTGCCATCAGTGGTCTTTACAATGAGCAGTTCTTC